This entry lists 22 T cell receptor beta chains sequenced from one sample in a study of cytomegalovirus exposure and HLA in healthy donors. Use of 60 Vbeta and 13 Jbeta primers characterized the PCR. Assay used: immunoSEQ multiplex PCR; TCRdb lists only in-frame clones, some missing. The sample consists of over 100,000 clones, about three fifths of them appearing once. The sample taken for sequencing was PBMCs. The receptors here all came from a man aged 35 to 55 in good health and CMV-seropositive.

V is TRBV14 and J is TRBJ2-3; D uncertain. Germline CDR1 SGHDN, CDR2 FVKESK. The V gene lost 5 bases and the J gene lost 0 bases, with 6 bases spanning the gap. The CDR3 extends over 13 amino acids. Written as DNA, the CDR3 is TGTGCCAGCAGCGGGCCTAGCACAGATACGCAGTATTTT. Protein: CASSGPSTDTQYF.

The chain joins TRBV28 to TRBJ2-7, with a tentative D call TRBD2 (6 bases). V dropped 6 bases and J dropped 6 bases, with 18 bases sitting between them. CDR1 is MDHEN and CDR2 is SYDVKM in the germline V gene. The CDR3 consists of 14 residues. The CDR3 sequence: CASSTRWAGSEQYF. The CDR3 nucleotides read TGTGCCAGCAGCACCCGGTGGGCGGGAAGCGAGCAGTACTTC. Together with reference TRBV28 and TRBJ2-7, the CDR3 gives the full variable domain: DVKVTQSSRYLVKRTGEKVFLECVQDMDHENMFWYRQDPGLGLRLIYFSYDVKMKEKGDIPEGYSVSREKKERFSLILESASTNQTSMYLCASSTRWAGSEQYFGPGTRLTVT.

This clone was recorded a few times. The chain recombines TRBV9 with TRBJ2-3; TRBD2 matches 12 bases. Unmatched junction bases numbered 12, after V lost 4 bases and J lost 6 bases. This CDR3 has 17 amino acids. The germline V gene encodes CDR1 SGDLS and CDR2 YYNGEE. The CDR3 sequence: CASSLSLAGGPYDTQYF. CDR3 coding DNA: TGTGCCAGCAGCCTCTCACTAGCGGGGGGCCCCTACGATACGCAGTATTTT. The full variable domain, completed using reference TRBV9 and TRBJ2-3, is DSGVTQTPKHLITATGQRVTLRCSPRSGDLSVYWYQQSLDQGLQFLIQYYNGEERAKGNILERFSAQQFPDLHSELNLSSLELGDSALYFCASSLSLAGGPYDTQYFGPGTRLTVL.

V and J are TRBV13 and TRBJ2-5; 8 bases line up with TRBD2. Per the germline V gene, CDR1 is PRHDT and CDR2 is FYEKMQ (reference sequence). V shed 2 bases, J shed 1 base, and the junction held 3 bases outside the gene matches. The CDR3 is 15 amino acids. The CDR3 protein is CASSLRSGGQETQYF. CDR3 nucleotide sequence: TGTGCCAGCAGCTTAAGGAGCGGGGGCCAAGAGACCCAGTACTTC.

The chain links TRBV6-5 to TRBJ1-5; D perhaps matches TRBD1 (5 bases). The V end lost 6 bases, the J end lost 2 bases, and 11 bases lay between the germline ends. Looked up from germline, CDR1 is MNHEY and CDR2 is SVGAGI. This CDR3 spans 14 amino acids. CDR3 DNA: TGTGCCAGCAGGGGATGGGGGGGCAATCAGCCCCAGCATTTT. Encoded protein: CASRGWGGNQPQHF.

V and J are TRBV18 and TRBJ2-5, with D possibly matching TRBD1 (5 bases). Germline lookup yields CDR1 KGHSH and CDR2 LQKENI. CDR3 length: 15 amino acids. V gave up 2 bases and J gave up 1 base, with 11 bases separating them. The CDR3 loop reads CASSPRTGIQETQYF. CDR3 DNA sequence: TGTGCCAGCTCACCAAGAACAGGAATCCAAGAGACCCAGTACTTC. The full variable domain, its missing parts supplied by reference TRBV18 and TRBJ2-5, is NAGVMQNPRHLVRRRGQEARLRCSPMKGHSHVYWYRQLPEEGLKFMVYLQKENIIDESGMPKERFSAEFPKEGPSILRIQQVVRGDSAAYFCASSPRTGIQETQYFGPGTRLLVL.

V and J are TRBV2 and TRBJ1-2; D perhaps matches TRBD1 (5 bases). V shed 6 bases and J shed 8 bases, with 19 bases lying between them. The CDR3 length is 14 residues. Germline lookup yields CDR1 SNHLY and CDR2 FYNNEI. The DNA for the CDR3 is TGTGCCAGCAGCGTTGACAGTCGCAGACGGGGCTACACCTTC. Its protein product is CASSVDSRRRGYTF. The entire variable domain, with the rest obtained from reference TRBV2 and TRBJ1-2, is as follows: EPEVTQTPSHQVTQMGQEVILRCVPISNHLYFYWYRQILGQKVEFLVSFYNNEISEKSEIFDDQFSVERPDGSNFTLKIRSTKLEDSAMYFCASSVDSRRRGYTFGSGTRLTVV.

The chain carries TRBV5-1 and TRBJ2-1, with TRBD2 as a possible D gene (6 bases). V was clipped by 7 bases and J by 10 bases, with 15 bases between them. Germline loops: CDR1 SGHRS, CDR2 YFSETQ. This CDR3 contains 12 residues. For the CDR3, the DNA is TGCGCCAGCCGACCGAGCAGCGGGGAGCAGTTCTTC. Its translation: CASRPSSGEQFF. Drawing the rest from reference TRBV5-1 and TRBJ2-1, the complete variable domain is KAGVTQTPRYLIKTRGQQVTLSCSPISGHRSVSWYQQTPGQGLQFLFEYFSETQRNKGNFPGRFSGRQFSNSRSEMNVSTLELGDSALYLCASRPSSGEQFFGPGTRLTVL.

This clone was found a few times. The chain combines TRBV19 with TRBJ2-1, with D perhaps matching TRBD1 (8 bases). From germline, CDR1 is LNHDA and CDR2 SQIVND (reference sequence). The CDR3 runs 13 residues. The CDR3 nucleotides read TGTGCTACCGACAGGGGAGGGTACAATGAGCAGTTCTTC. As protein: CATDRGGYNEQFF.

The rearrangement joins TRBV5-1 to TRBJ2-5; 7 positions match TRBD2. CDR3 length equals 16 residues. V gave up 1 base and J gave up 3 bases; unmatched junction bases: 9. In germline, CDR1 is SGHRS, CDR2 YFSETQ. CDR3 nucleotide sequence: TGCGCCAGCAGCTTGTCGACGGGGACTATTGAAGAGACCCAGTACTTC. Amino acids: CASSLSTGTIEETQYF.

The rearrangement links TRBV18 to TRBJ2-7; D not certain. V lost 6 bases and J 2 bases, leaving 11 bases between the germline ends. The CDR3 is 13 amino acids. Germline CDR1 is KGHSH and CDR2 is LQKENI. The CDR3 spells CASSRRGAYEQYF. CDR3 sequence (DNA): TGTGCCAGCTCCCGGAGAGGCGCCTACGAGCAGTACTTC.

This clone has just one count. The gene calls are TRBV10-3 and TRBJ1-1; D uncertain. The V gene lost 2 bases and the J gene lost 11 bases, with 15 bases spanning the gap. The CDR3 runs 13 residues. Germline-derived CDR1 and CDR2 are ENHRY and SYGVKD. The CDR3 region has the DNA TGTGCCATCAGTGAGGTGAGCGGACTTCTGGCTTTCTTT. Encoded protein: CAISEVSGLLAFF.

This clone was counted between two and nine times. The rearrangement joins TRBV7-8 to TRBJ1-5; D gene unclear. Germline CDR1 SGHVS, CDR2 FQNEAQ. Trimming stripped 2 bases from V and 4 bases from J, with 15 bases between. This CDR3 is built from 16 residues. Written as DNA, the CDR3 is TGTGCCAGCAGCTTATATCCAGGCGCGCAGAATCAGCCCCAGCATTTT. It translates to CASSLYPGAQNQPQHF.

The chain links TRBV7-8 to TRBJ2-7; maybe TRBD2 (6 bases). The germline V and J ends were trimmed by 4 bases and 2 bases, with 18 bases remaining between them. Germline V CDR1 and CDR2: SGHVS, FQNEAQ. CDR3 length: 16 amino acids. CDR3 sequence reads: CASSSGPRDFAYEQYF. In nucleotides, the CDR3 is TGTGCCAGCAGCTCGGGGCCCAGGGACTTCGCCTACGAGCAGTACTTC.

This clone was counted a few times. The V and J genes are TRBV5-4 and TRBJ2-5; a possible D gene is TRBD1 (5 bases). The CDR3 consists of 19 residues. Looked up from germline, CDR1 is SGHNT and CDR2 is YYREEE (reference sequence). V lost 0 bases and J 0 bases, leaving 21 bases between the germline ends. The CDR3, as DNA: TGTGCCAGCAGCTTGGTCCGAGGACAAACGCTCTCGTACCAAGAGACCCAGTACTTC. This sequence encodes CASSLVRGQTLSYQETQYF.

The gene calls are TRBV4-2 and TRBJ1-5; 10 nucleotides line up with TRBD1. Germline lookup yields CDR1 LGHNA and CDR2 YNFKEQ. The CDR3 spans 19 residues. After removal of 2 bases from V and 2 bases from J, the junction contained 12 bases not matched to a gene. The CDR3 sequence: CASSQSDRDRGVGNQPQHF. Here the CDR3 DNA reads TGTGCCAGCAGCCAATCTGATAGGGACAGGGGAGTCGGCAATCAGCCCCAGCATTTT.

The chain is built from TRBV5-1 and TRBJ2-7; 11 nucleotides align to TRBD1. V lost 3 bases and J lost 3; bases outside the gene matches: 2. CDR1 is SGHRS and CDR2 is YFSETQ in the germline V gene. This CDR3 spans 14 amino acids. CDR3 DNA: TGCGCCAGCAGCTACGGGACAGGGGGCTACGAGCAGTACTTC. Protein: CASSYGTGGYEQYF.

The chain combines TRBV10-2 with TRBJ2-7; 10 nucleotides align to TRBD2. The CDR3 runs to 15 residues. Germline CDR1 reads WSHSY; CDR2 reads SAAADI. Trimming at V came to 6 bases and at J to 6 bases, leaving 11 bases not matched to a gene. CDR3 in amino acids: CASRSASGGASEQYF. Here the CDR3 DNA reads TGCGCCAGCAGATCGGCTAGCGGGGGTGCCAGCGAGCAGTACTTC.

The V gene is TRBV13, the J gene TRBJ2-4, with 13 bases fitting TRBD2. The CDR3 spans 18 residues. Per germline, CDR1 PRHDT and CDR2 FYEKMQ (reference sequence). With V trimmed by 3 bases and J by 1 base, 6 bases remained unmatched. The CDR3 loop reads CASSFGLAGVGAKNIQYF. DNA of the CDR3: TGTGCCAGCAGCTTTGGACTAGCGGGGGTAGGGGCCAAAAACATTCAGTACTTC. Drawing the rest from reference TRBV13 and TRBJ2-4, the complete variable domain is AAGVIQSPRHLIKEKRETATLKCYPIPRHDTVYWYQQGPGQDPQFLISFYEKMQSDKGSIPDRFSAQQFSDYHSELNMSSLELGDSALYFCASSFGLAGVGAKNIQYFGAGTRLSVL.

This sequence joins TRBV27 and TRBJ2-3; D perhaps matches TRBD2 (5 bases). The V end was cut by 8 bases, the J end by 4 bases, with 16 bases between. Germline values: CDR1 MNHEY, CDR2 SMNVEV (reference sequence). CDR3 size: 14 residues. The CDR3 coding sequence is TGTGCCAGCGCGAATCGCCCGGGGTCAGATACGCAGTATTTT. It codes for CASANRPGSDTQYF.

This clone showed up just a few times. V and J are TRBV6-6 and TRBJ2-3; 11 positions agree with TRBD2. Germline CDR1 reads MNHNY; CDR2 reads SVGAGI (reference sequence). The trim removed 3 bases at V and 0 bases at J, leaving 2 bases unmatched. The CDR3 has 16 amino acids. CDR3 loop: CASSYGLAGSTDTQYF. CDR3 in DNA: TGTGCCAGCAGTTATGGACTAGCGGGTAGCACAGATACGCAGTATTTT.

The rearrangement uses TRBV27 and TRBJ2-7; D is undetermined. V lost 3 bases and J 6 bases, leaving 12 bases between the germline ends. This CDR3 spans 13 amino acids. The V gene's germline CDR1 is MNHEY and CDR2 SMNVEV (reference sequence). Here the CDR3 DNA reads TGTGCCAGCAGTTTTAACACCCCCAGCGAGCAGTACTTC. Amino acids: CASSFNTPSEQYF.